This T cell receptor beta chain was captured in a study of Ad26.COV2.S vaccination and SARS-CoV-2 variants. Study at large: Administration of Ad26.COV2.S was intramuscular, either once or twice 56 days apart.

Treatment of the sample: roughly 20 received Ad26.COV2.S at low or high dose, single or two shots; roughly five received placebo; per-sample allocation not given. Each sample was drawn 63 days after the first injection (of vaccine or placebo). Findings and limits, study-wide: The placebo group had lower spike-specific TCR breadth than the vaccine recipients did.

Germline values: CDR1 LGHNA, CDR2 YNFKEQ. V lost 0 bases and J lost 2, with 23 bases in between. This CDR3 is 19 amino acids long. Clones were read by immunoSEQ multiplex PCR, and TCRdb kept only the in-frame ones, dropping some. This table holds 300,000 to 400,000 clones, roughly 91% found once. Regarding this clone: Its matching antigen is unknown.

Here the sequenced sample was peripheral blood, taken in a trial of Ad26.COV2.S vaccine versus placebo. The chain has TRBV4-2 and TRBJ2-7; D possibly uses TRBD1 or TRBD2 (5 bases each). This receptor was taken from a person aged 18-65 years who received the Ad26.COV2.S COVID-19 vaccine or a placebo. CDR3 in DNA: TGTGCCAGCAGCCAAGATAGAGGGGCAGGCGCCCAAACGACCTACGAGCAGTACTTC. Its protein is CASSQDRGAGAQTTYEQYF.